What follows are 25 T cell receptor beta chains derived from one specimen sequenced in a study of neoadjuvant anti-PD-1 for oral cavity cancer (dated by TCRdb to the early 2020s). The label giving this sample's time point can be read as: before neoadjuvant nivolumab. Libraries came from the immunoSEQ multiplex PCR assay. TCRdb mirrors the immuneACCESS table, restricted to in-frame sequences. Some clones are absent from its copies; in checked studies, under half trace to an unresolved V gene, and the reason for the others is unknown. This sample comprises around 81,000 clones, roughly four fifths of them detected only once. 2.5% to 4% of the sample goes to the ten largest clones. Sequenced here: PBMCs, sampled before nivolumab (anti-PD-1) treatment. Source of these receptors: a person between 40 and 85 years old with oral cavity squamous cell carcinoma.

The V gene is TRBV2, the J gene TRBJ2-3; D is unresolved. This CDR3 has 11 amino acids. The V end was cut by 4 bases, the J end by 5 bases, with 4 bases between. From germline, CDR1 is SNHLY and CDR2 FYNNEI. The CDR3 protein is CASSVVDTQYF. The CDR3 bases are TGTGCCAGCAGTGTCGTAGATACGCAGTATTTT.

In this sample, this clone turned up once. The V and J genes are TRBV4-2 and TRBJ1-4; D not certain. V dropped 1 base and J dropped 5 bases, with 11 bases sitting between them. The CDR3 is made up of 15 amino acids. CDR1 is LGHNA, CDR2 YNFKEQ, per germline. The CDR3 DNA is TGTGCCAGCAGCCAAGTATCTCTGCAAAATGAAAAACTGTTTTTT. Translation gives CASSQVSLQNEKLFF.

V and J are TRBV6-5 and TRBJ2-1; 8 bases are shared with TRBD1. Germline assignment: CDR1 MNHEY and CDR2 SVGAGI. The J segment lost 4 bases and the V segment lost 6 bases, leaving 8 bases of the junction unmatched. The CDR3 totals 15 residues. The CDR3 bases are TGTGCCAGCAGCCCCGACAGGGGATCGTACAATGAGCAGTTCTTC. The encoded protein is CASSPDRGSYNEQFF.

This clone appeared a few times. The chain joins TRBV7-2 to TRBJ1-1; D remains ambiguous. Germline V gene data show CDR1 as SGHTA and CDR2 as FQGNSA. The CDR3 has 15 residues. Between the trimmed V and J ends, which lost 5 bases and 0 bases, there was a span of 13 bases. The CDR3, as DNA: TGTGCCAGCAGCCCAAACCCCGGCATGAACACTGAAGCTTTCTTT. This gives the protein CASSPNPGMNTEAFF.

The chain employs TRBV2 and TRBJ2-3; D remains unclear. CDR3 size: 14 residues. V was pared by 3 bases and J by 1 base, with 8 bases between. Germline loops: CDR1 SNHLY, CDR2 FYNNEI. The CDR3 DNA follows: TGTGCCAGCAGTGATTCCAGCCGCACAGATACGCAGTATTTT. Residues: CASSDSSRTDTQYF. The complete variable domain, with remaining parts taken from reference TRBV2 and TRBJ2-3, reads EPEVTQTPSHQVTQMGQEVILRCVPISNHLYFYWYRQILGQKVEFLVSFYNNEISEKSEIFDDQFSVERPDGSNFTLKIRSTKLEDSAMYFCASSDSSRTDTQYFGPGTRLTVL.

The chain employs TRBV6-5 and TRBJ2-7; perhaps TRBD2 as D (7 bases). The V end was cut by 6 bases, the J end by 5 bases, with 14 bases between. Germline assignment: CDR1 MNHEY and CDR2 SVGAGI. The CDR3 is made up of 13 amino acids. The CDR3 reads CASRRGAGDEQYF. CDR3 DNA: TGTGCCAGCAGACGGGGGGCGGGCGACGAGCAGTACTTC.

This chain connects TRBV6-1 to TRBJ1-2; a weak D match, TRBD1 (6 bases). The CDR3 runs to 16 residues. Germline V lookup: CDR1 MNHNS, CDR2 SASEGT. V was cut by 4 bases and J by 2 bases, with 17 bases left in between. In DNA form, the CDR3 reads TGTGCCAGCAGTGTCCTCCGGGACAACTACAACTATGGCTACACCTTC. It translates to CASSVLRDNYNYGYTF.

The chain has TRBV5-4 and TRBJ2-7; weak D call: TRBD2 (5 bases). The CDR3 totals 13 residues. Trimming stripped 0 bases from V and 2 bases from J, with 6 bases between. Germline CDR1 reads SGHNT; CDR2 reads YYREEE (reference sequence). The CDR3 bases are TGTGCCAGCAGCTTGGAGGAGGCCTACGAGCAGTACTTC. This gives the protein CASSLEEAYEQYF.

The rearrangement joins TRBV6-5 to TRBJ2-5; no definite D call. The CDR3 runs to 15 residues. The germline gives CDR1 MNHEY, CDR2 SVGAGI. The V gene lost 6 bases and the J gene lost 4 bases, with 18 bases spanning the gap. CDR3 residues: CASSPVRSLRETQYF. The CDR3 region has the DNA TGTGCCAGCAGCCCAGTAAGGTCTTTACGAGAGACCCAGTACTTC.

The chain employs TRBV6-5 and TRBJ2-4, with a tentative D call TRBD1 (6 bases). From germline, CDR1 is MNHEY and CDR2 SVGAGI. V lost 6 bases, J lost 7 bases, and 13 bases lay in between. The CDR3 is made up of 13 amino acids. The CDR3 DNA sequence: TGTGCCAGCAGCTCCGACAGGAATAACATTCAGTACTTC. It translates to CASSSDRNNIQYF.

This chain connects TRBV5-6 to TRBJ2-3, with D possibly TRBD2 on 6 matching bases. Trimming removed 0 bases from V and 1 base from J, with 15 bases in between. Germline CDR1 SGHDT, CDR2 YYEEEE. CDR3 size: 17 residues. As DNA, the CDR3 is TGTGCCAGCAGCTTGGGAAAGGGACTTGCTGGCACAGATACGCAGTATTTT. Residues: CASSLGKGLAGTDTQYF.

This chain joins TRBV2 and TRBJ1-5; 9 bases map to TRBD1. From germline, CDR1 is SNHLY and CDR2 FYNNEI. Trimming took 6 bases from V and 6 from J; bases not matched to a gene: 6. This CDR3 spans 14 amino acids. CDR3 sequence reads: CASRVQGAIQPQHF. CDR3 DNA: TGTGCCAGCAGGGTACAGGGGGCTATTCAGCCCCAGCATTTT. Combining the CDR3 with reference TRBV2 and TRBJ1-5 gives the whole variable domain EPEVTQTPSHQVTQMGQEVILRCVPISNHLYFYWYRQILGQKVEFLVSFYNNEISEKSEIFDDQFSVERPDGSNFTLKIRSTKLEDSAMYFCASRVQGAIQPQHFGDGTRLSIL.

The genes are TRBV7-8 and TRBJ2-7; D might be TRBD2 (5 bases). The germline V gene encodes CDR1 SGHVS and CDR2 FQNEAQ. This CDR3 comprises 12 residues. Trimming shortened V by 8 bases and J by 0 bases, and 8 bases separated the two germline ends. The CDR3 DNA follows: TGTGCCAGCGGGGAGAGCTCCTACGAGCAGTACTTC. Amino acid sequence: CASGESSYEQYF.

V gene TRBV5-3 combines with J gene TRBJ2-7; D is uncertain. TRBV5-3 falls under the ORF class, with uncertain function. This CDR3 is 15 amino acids long. V lost 5 bases to trimming and J lost 0 bases, with 15 bases between them. CDR3 DNA sequence: TGTGCCAGAAGACCAATAGGGCAGCGCTCCTACGAGCAGTACTTC. Protein: CARRPIGQRSYEQYF.

The chain couples TRBV7-6 to TRBJ2-1; D unresolved. The CDR3 runs 12 residues. Per the germline V gene, CDR1 is SGHVS and CDR2 is FNYEAQ. With 3 bases removed from V and 5 bases from J, the gap between germline ends came to 5 bases. DNA of the CDR3: TGTGCCAGCAGCTTTGATAACAATGAGCAGTTCTTC. As protein: CASSFDNNEQFF.

This chain links TRBV2 with TRBJ1-4; 7 positions agree with TRBD1. CDR3 length: 14 amino acids. From germline, CDR1 is SNHLY and CDR2 FYNNEI. After removal of 5 bases from V and 4 bases from J, the junction contained 4 bases not matched to a gene. The CDR3 reads CASSPGQLNEKLFF. The CDR3 bases are TGTGCCAGCAGTCCGGGACAGCTTAATGAAAAACTGTTTTTT.

The J gene is TRBJ2-5, the V gene TRBV6-6, with D unclear. The CDR3 length is 12 residues. With 4 bases removed from V and 5 bases from J, the gap between germline ends came to 8 bases. Germline V gene sequence: CDR1 MNHNY, CDR2 SVGAGI (reference sequence). The CDR3 sequence: CASSSMGETQYF. The CDR3 DNA follows: TGTGCCAGCAGTTCTATGGGGGAGACCCAGTACTTC.

This chain uses TRBV15 with TRBJ2-7; 12 bases align to TRBD1. V shed 5 bases and J 2 bases; nucleotides not matched to a gene: 4. This CDR3 is built from 15 residues. Germline V CDR1 and CDR2: LNHNV, YYDKDF (reference sequence). The CDR3: CATSPGTGGPYEQYF. DNA for the CDR3: TGTGCCACCAGCCCCGGGACAGGGGGCCCCTACGAGCAGTACTTC.

The chain employs TRBV6-6 and TRBJ2-2; tentatively, D is TRBD1 (5 bases). The CDR3 length is 14 residues. Trimming took 2 bases from V and 6 from J, leaving 10 bases between them. Germline loops: CDR1 MNHNY, CDR2 SVGAGI (reference sequence). In DNA, the CDR3 is TGTGCCAGCAGTTACCCAGGGAATGCCGGGGAGCTGTTTTTT. Residues: CASSYPGNAGELFF.

The chain links TRBV7-6 to TRBJ1-2; 9 nucleotides align to TRBD1. Germline V gene data show CDR1 as SGHVS and CDR2 as FNYEAQ. The CDR3 is 15 amino acids. The junction had 7 bases not matched to a gene; V was cut back by 4 bases and J by 4 bases. The CDR3 DNA reads as TGTGCCAGCAGCTCTACTCCGACAGGGGGCTATGGCTACACCTTC. The encoded protein is CASSSTPTGGYGYTF.

The genes are TRBV6-1 and TRBJ2-7; 8 positions agree with TRBD1. The CDR3 has 12 amino acids. Trimming at V came to 10 bases and at J to 0 bases, leaving 2 bases not matched to a gene. Germline V gene lookup returns CDR1 MNHNS and CDR2 SASEGT. In DNA, the CDR3 is TGTGCCACGGGACAGGACTCCTACGAGCAGTACTTC. Protein sequence: CATGQDSYEQYF.

V usage is TRBV7-6 and J usage is TRBJ2-7, with 13 bases identical to TRBD2. CDR1 and CDR2 (germline): SGHVS, FNYEAQ. V shed 1 base and J 0 bases; nucleotides not matched to a gene: 12. This CDR3 has 20 residues. The CDR3 region has the DNA TGTGCCAGCAGCTTAGGGGCCGGAGGGACTAGCGGGGCCAGCTCCTACGAGCAGTACTTC. Amino acids: CASSLGAGGTSGASSYEQYF.

The chain is built from TRBV6-1 and TRBJ2-7; TRBD2 matches at 7 bases. Germline CDR1 reads MNHNS; CDR2 reads SASEGT. J gave up 2 bases and V 7 bases, and 11 bases lay outside the gene matches. The CDR3 sequence is 15 residues long. Here the CDR3 reads CASNSRREPTYEQYF. CDR3 DNA sequence: TGTGCCAGCAATAGTAGGCGGGAGCCTACCTACGAGCAGTACTTC.

This clone was seen once. In DNA form, the CDR3 reads TGTGCCAGTACACAGCAGGGGACTAGCGGGAGGGCCCCCTCTGGGGCCAACGTCCTGACTTTC. This sequence encodes CASTQQGTSGRAPSGANVLTF. The chain combines TRBV19 with TRBJ2-6; 16 bases are shared with TRBD2. This CDR3 contains 21 residues. Germline values: CDR1 LNHDA, CDR2 SQIVND (reference sequence). The trim removed 7 bases at V and 0 bases at J, leaving 12 bases unmatched.

V usage is TRBV20-1 and J usage is TRBJ2-7; D call uncertain. CDR1 DFQATT and CDR2 SNEGSKA come from the germline V gene (reference sequence). The CDR3 totals 11 residues. V dropped 6 bases and J dropped 3 bases, with 9 bases sitting between them. The CDR3 DNA reads TGCAGTGCCGTTGGAGACTACGAGCAGTACTTC. Residues: CSAVGDYEQYF.